The rows below give T cell receptor beta chains drawn from one sample of a study of blood T cell repertoires in COVID-19. This table comes from immunoSEQ multiplex PCR, and its TCRdb copy is limited to in-frame clones, with some not included. The table records 200,000 or so clones, about nine tenths of them present only once. The sample was peripheral blood. These TCRs come from a woman between 55 and 75 years old with acute or convalescent COVID-19. The CDR3 runs from the conserved cysteine through the conserved F or W. Each record gives: clone size, D gene, J gene, V gene, CDR3 protein, CDR3 DNA. D genes are given only for firm matches. Not every row has a clone size; where given, it reads once, few, many or a size class.

-,TRBD1,TRBJ2-7,TRBV5-4,CASSTRQGGGYEQYF,TGTGCCAGCAGCACCCGACAGGGTGGGGGCTACGAGCAGTACTTC
-,-,TRBJ1-6,TRBV2,CASTRGLSNSPLHF,TGTGCCAGCACCCGGGGGTTATCGAATTCACCCCTCCACTTT
-,-,TRBJ1-4,TRBV5-4,CASSQGYGNEKLFF,TGTGCCAGCAGCCAGGGTTATGGTAATGAAAAACTGTTTTTT
-,TRBD1,TRBJ2-3,TRBV18,CASSPLAQGADTQYF,TGTGCCAGCTCACCCCTAGCCCAGGGGGCAGATACGCAGTATTTT
-,-,TRBJ1-4,TRBV3-1/TRBV3-2,CASSQRTRNEKLFF,TGTGCCAGCAGCCAGCGGACACGTAATGAAAAACTGTTTTTT
-,TRBD2,TRBJ2-3,TRBV30,CAWGLGLADTDTQYF,TGTGCCTGGGGATTGGGACTAGCGGACACAGATACGCAGTATTTT
-,-,TRBJ2-7,TRBV5-6,CASSPGPGRDYEQYF,TGTGCCAGCAGCCCTGGGCCGGGGCGGGACTACGAGCAGTACTTC
-,-,TRBJ2-7,TRBV4-2,CASSRADASYEQYF,TGTGCCAGCTCCCGGGCCGATGCCTCCTACGAGCAGTACTTC
-,TRBD1,TRBJ2-1,TRBV7-3,CASSTTGGNEQFF,TGTGCCAGCAGCACGACAGGGGGCAATGAGCAGTTCTTC
few,TRBD1,TRBJ1-5,TRBV11-2,CASSPRVGQGNQPQHF,TGTGCCAGCAGCCCTAGGGTTGGACAGGGAAATCAGCCCCAGCATTTT
-,TRBD1,TRBJ1-4,TRBV5-6,CASSLVQGANEKLFF,TGTGCCAGCAGCTTGGTTCAGGGGGCGAATGAAAAACTGTTTTTT
-,TRBD2,TRBJ2-7,TRBV7-2,CASSRTSGTYEQYF,TGTGCCAGCAGCAGGACTAGCGGCACCTACGAGCAGTACTTC
-,TRBD2,TRBJ2-7,TRBV4-1,CASSQRTGTTYEQYF,TGCGCCAGCAGCCAAAGAACCGGGACTACCTACGAGCAGTACTTC
-,TRBD1,TRBJ1-5,TRBV27,CASRSLGVTTGVGVQPQHF,TGTGCCAGCAGGTCTCTGGGAGTCACGACAGGGGTTGGGGTACAGCCCCAGCATTTT
-,-,TRBJ1-2,TRBV7-2,CASSLAGNRELGGYTF,TGTGCCAGCAGCTTAGCGGGAAACAGGGAATTAGGCGGCTACACCTTC
-,-,TRBJ1-3,TRBV7-9,CASSSGIYSGNTIYF,TGTGCCAGCAGCTCCGGGATCTACTCTGGAAACACCATATATTTT
-,TRBD1,TRBJ1-4,TRBV5-1,CASSLPGTGEEKLFF,TGCGCCAGCAGCTTACCCGGGACAGGCGAGGAAAAACTGTTTTTT
once,TRBD2,TRBJ2-5,TRBV11-3,CASSLRTSGRGETQYF,TGTGCCAGCAGCTTACGGACTAGCGGGAGAGGGGAGACCCAGTACTTC
-,-,TRBJ1-2,TRBV19,CASNSNYGYTF,TGTGCCAGTAACAGTAACTATGGCTACACCTTC
once,-,TRBJ1-3,TRBV7-9,CASSLGGIRSGNTIYF,TGTGCCAGCAGCTTAGGCGGGATCCGCTCTGGAAACACCATATATTTT
-,TRBD1,TRBJ1-5,TRBV9,CASSVEGQPNQPQHF,TGTGCCAGCAGCGTAGAGGGACAGCCTAATCAGCCCCAGCATTTT
-,-,TRBJ2-7,TRBV7-2,CASSAPLQDTSSYEQYF,TGTGCCAGCAGCGCCCCCCTCCAGGACACCTCCTCCTACGAGCAGTACTTC
-,-,TRBJ1-3,TRBV5-1,CASSFGHTDKSTIYF,TGCGCCAGCAGCTTTGGACATACAGATAAGTCCACCATATATTTT
-,TRBD1,TRBJ1-2,TRBV10-3,CAISNHTTTGDYGYTF,TGTGCCATCAGTAATCATACTACGACAGGGGACTATGGCTACACCTTC
-,TRBD1,TRBJ2-6,TRBV5-1,CASSGSGTASGANVLTF,TGCGCCAGCAGCGGGTCCGGGACAGCGTCTGGGGCCAACGTCCTGACTTTC
-,TRBD1,TRBJ1-2,TRBV2,CASRRGTGGIANYGYTF,TGTGCCAGCAGGAGGGGGACAGGGGGAATAGCTAACTATGGCTACACCTTC
few,-,TRBJ2-2,TRBV19,CASSPGGRGTGELFF,TGTGCCAGTAGTCCCGGGGGACGGGGCACCGGGGAGCTGTTTTTT
few,TRBD1,TRBJ1-3,TRBV11-1,CASTPDRRPGNTIYF,TGTGCCAGCACCCCGGACAGGAGACCTGGAAACACCATATATTTT
-,-,TRBJ2-7,TRBV19,CASSIRDGSSYEQYF,TGTGCCAGTAGTATAAGGGACGGGAGCTCCTACGAGCAGTACTTC
-,TRBD1,TRBJ1-1,TRBV9,CASSVVTGGEAFF,TGTGCCAGCAGCGTAGTGACAGGGGGAGAAGCTTTCTTT
-,-,TRBJ2-3,TRBV5-4,CASTSFPDTQYF,TGTGCCAGCACTTCGTTCCCAGATACGCAGTATTTT
-,TRBD1,TRBJ1-2,TRBV10-3,CANGQGGTPANYGYTF,TGTGCCAACGGACAGGGCGGAACTCCTGCTAACTATGGCTACACCTTC
-,-,TRBJ2-2,TRBV5-1,CASSLEAGNTGELFF,TGCGCCAGCAGCTTGGAGGCAGGGAACACCGGGGAGCTGTTTTTT
-,TRBD1,TRBJ1-2,TRBV19,CASRTGAYGYTF,TGTGCCAGTAGGACAGGGGCCTATGGCTACACCTTC
-,-,TRBJ1-2,TRBV10-2,CASSVVSGEYGYTF,TGCGCCAGCAGTGTGGTTAGCGGGGAATATGGCTACACCTTC
-,-,TRBJ2-5,TRBV18,CASSPGLQETQYF,TGTGCCAGCTCCCCGGGTCTGCAAGAGACCCAGTACTTC
-,-,TRBJ1-2,TRBV5-5,CASSLDLQGSTYTF,TGTGCCAGCAGCTTGGACCTACAGGGTAGCACCTACACCTTC
-,TRBD2,TRBJ2-5,TRBV5-1,CASSWSGGPQETQYF,TGCGCCAGCAGCTGGAGCGGGGGGCCCCAAGAGACCCAGTACTTC
-,TRBD1,TRBJ1-3,TRBV27,CASSRTGPAGWSGNTIYF,TGTGCCAGCAGTAGGACAGGCCCCGCGGGTTGGTCTGGAAACACCATATATTTT
-,-,TRBJ2-5,TRBV19,CASSIDLTTSRETQYF,TGTGCCAGTAGTATAGATCTGACTACCTCCAGGGAGACCCAGTACTTC
-,TRBD1,TRBJ2-3,TRBV18,CASSRTRQGPSTDTQYF,TGTGCCAGCTCGCGGACTCGACAGGGACCTAGCACAGATACGCAGTATTTT
-,-,TRBJ1-3,TRBV3-1/TRBV3-2,CASSRLQGSGNTIYF,TGTGCCAGCAGCCGTCTACAGGGTTCCGGAAACACCATATATTTT
-,-,TRBJ1-2,TRBV5-1,CASSLAGGYGYTF,TGCGCCAGCAGCTTGGCCGGAGGGTATGGCTACACCTTC
-,TRBD1,TRBJ1-3,TRBV28,CASRGDSRSGNTIYF,TGTGCCAGCAGGGGGGACAGCCGCTCTGGAAACACCATATATTTT
-,-,TRBJ1-2,TRBV29-1,CSVSDSTYGYTF,TGCAGCGTCTCGGACAGCACCTATGGCTACACCTTC
once,TRBD1,TRBJ2-5,TRBV30,CAWNTEDRVETQYF,TGTGCCTGGAATACCGAAGACAGGGTTGAGACCCAGTACTTC
-,-,TRBJ2-7,TRBV7-8,CASSPLSVEQYF,TGTGCCAGCAGCCCCCTATCTGTCGAGCAGTACTTC
-,TRBD2,TRBJ2-1,TRBV6-6,CASSYRLAGVNEQFF,TGTGCCAGCAGTTACAGACTAGCGGGAGTCAATGAGCAGTTCTTC
-,TRBD2,TRBJ2-1,TRBV14,CASSQGLLAVSSYNEQFF,TGTGCCAGCAGCCAAGGGTTACTAGCGGTTAGCTCCTACAATGAGCAGTTCTTC
once,-,TRBJ1-2,TRBV7-2,CASSLGSRNYGYTF,TGTGCCAGCAGCTTAGGGTCCAGGAACTATGGCTACACCTTC
-,TRBD1,TRBJ2-5,TRBV7-7,CASSKEDRDQETQYF,TGTGCTAGCAGCAAAGAAGACAGGGATCAAGAGACCCAGTACTTC
-,-,TRBJ2-3,TRBV5-8,CASSFRPRQNTDTQYF,TGTGCCAGCAGCTTTCGGCCGAGACAGAACACAGATACGCAGTATTTT
-,TRBD1,TRBJ2-7,TRBV19,CASSPQTGGGYEQYF,TGTGCCAGTAGTCCACAGACAGGGGGCGGCTACGAGCAGTACTTC
-,-,TRBJ1-2,TRBV30,CAWARGGYGYTF,TGTGCCTGGGCAAGGGGGGGTTATGGCTACACCTTC
-,-,TRBJ1-6,TRBV3-1/TRBV3-2,CASSQERGSSYNSPLHF,TGTGCCAGCAGCCAAGAACGAGGTAGCTCCTATAATTCACCCCTCCACTTT
once,-,TRBJ1-1,TRBV5-1,CASSGPTPGDTEAFF,TGCGCCAGCAGCGGGCCGACACCCGGGGACACTGAAGCTTTCTTT
few,-,TRBJ2-5,TRBV11-1,CASSGRRGFQETQYF,TGTGCCAGCAGTGGACGCAGGGGATTCCAAGAGACCCAGTACTTC